Each of the 9 T cell receptor beta chains below was sequenced from the same sample in a study of Tregs in tolerant kidney transplant recipients. Assay used: immunoSEQ multiplex PCR; TCRdb lists only in-frame clones, some missing. The table shows about 240,000 clones, with about 80% occurring only once. The sample was CD4+ T cells from blood. The receptors were gathered from a human donor in good health.

V and J are TRBV6-5 and TRBJ2-7; D not certain. V gave up 7 bases and J gave up 0 bases, with 13 bases separating them. The germline V gene encodes CDR1 MNHEY and CDR2 SVGAGI. This CDR3 spans 14 amino acids. DNA for the CDR3: TGTGCCAGCACCTTATGGCCTTCCTCCTACGAGCAGTACTTC. This codes for CASTLWPSSYEQYF.

About this clone: The sample has other DNA sequences that encode this CDR3 too. The chain links TRBV19 to TRBJ2-7; a weak D match, TRBD2 (6 bases). The CDR3 contains 12 residues. Trimming shortened V by 3 bases and J by 3 bases, and 6 bases separated the two germline ends. CDR1 is LNHDA and CDR2 is SQIVND in the germline V gene (reference sequence). The CDR3 sequence: CASSIGGYEQYF. As DNA, the CDR3 is TGTGCCAGTAGTATCGGGGGCTACGAGCAGTACTTC.

This clone was found a few times. V and J are TRBV18 and TRBJ2-3, with unresolved D. The germline V and J ends were trimmed by 0 bases and 7 bases, with 11 bases remaining between them. CDR1 KGHSH and CDR2 LQKENI come from the germline V gene. CDR3 length: 14 residues. CDR3 in amino acids: CASSPPSAWNTQYF. The CDR3 DNA is TGTGCCAGCTCACCACCATCCGCTTGGAATACGCAGTATTTT.

This clone appeared a single time. The chain recombines TRBV2 with TRBJ2-5; D is ambiguous. V lost 2 bases and J 1 base, leaving 8 bases between the germline ends. Germline V lookup: CDR1 SNHLY, CDR2 FYNNEI. The CDR3 is 14 amino acids. This CDR3 reads CASSEWQRQETQYF. DNA for the CDR3: TGTGCCAGCAGTGAATGGCAGCGCCAAGAGACCCAGTACTTC. The entire variable domain, with the rest obtained from reference TRBV2 and TRBJ2-5, is as follows: EPEVTQTPSHQVTQMGQEVILRCVPISNHLYFYWYRQILGQKVEFLVSFYNNEISEKSEIFDDQFSVERPDGSNFTLKIRSTKLEDSAMYFCASSEWQRQETQYFGPGTRLLVL.

Note on this clone: Its ends do not fully match the called genes, so a read error is possible. The gene calls are TRBV7-7 and TRBJ2-1; unclear D gene. In germline, CDR1 is SSHAT, CDR2 FNYEAQ (reference sequence). This CDR3 has 15 amino acids. Written as DNA, the CDR3 is TGTGCTAGCAGCTTATCGGCAGGATCCTACAATGAGCAGTTCTTC. Its protein product is CASSLSAGSYNEQFF.

V is TRBV7-8 and J is TRBJ1-2; possibly TRBD1 for D (5 bases). Trimming removed 0 bases from V and 9 bases from J, with 8 bases in between. CDR1 is SGHVS, CDR2 FQNEAQ, per germline. The CDR3 loop spans 12 amino acids. CDR3 in amino acids: CASSLAGESYTF. Written as DNA, the CDR3 is TGTGCCAGCAGCTTAGCAGGGGAAAGCTACACCTTC.

This clone was counted only a few times. The chain links TRBV5-4 to TRBJ2-1; D possibly corresponds to TRBD2 (8 bases). Germline V gene sequence: CDR1 SGHNT, CDR2 YYREEE (reference sequence). V lost 4 bases and J lost 6, with 20 bases in between. The CDR3 extends over 16 amino acids. The CDR3 here is CASSPGGLVARNEQFF. The CDR3 bases are TGTGCCAGCAGCCCAGGGGGACTAGTTGCTCGCAATGAGCAGTTCTTC.

This clone was detected only a few times. The chain uses TRBV6-1 and TRBJ1-1; D call uncertain. The V end lost 6 bases, the J end lost 0 bases, and 5 bases lay between the germline ends. The CDR3 totals 12 residues. Looked up from germline, CDR1 is MNHNS and CDR2 is SASEGT. CDR3 residues: CASSVLNTEAFF. The CDR3 DNA follows: TGTGCCAGCAGCGTCCTGAACACTGAAGCTTTCTTT.

V usage is TRBV7-8 and J usage is TRBJ1-4, with a weak D call TRBD1 (6 bases). The V end was cut by 5 bases, the J end by 4 bases, with 11 bases between. Germline V gives CDR1 SGHVS, CDR2 FQNEAQ. This CDR3 is 14 amino acids long. The CDR3 loop reads CASSRGQLNEKLFF. The CDR3 region has the DNA TGTGCCAGCAGCCGGGGACAACTTAATGAAAAACTGTTTTTT.